The sequence of this T cell receptor beta chain was determined in a study of radiation and T cells in renal cell carcinoma. Notes on the study in general: No pretreatment tumor biopsies were available for baseline clonotypes.

The data were produced by immunoSEQ multiplex PCR, yet TCRdb's version contains in-frame clones alone and is incomplete. The sample consists of tens of thousands of clones, 80% of them appearing once. Noted time point: blood 2 weeks post-SBRT. Treatment noted: 15 Gy SBRT to primary tumor, nephrectomy 4 weeks later. Clear cell pathology was present in this patient's renal cell carcinoma. Germline CDR1 reads SGHDT; CDR2 reads YYEEEE. V gave up 3 bases and J gave up 8 bases; unmatched junction bases: 7. The CDR3 has 14 residues. In the case of this clone: What it binds is not known.

J is TRBJ1-2 and V is TRBV5-6; 10 bases line up with TRBD1. The material sequenced was blood, taken from a patient whose treatment included radiotherapy and nephrectomy. The source of this sequence is a woman aged 65 to 85 with renal cell carcinoma. The CDR3 bases are TGTGCCAGCAGCTCGCTCGGGACAGGGGACGGCTACACCTTC. Protein sequence: CASSSLGTGDGYTF. Drawing the rest from reference TRBV5-6 and TRBJ1-2, the complete variable domain is DAGVTQSPTHLIKTRGQQVTLRCSPKSGHDTVSWYQQALGQGPQFIFQYYEEEERQRGNFPDRFSGHQFPNYSSELNVNALLLGDSALYLCASSSLGTGDGYTFGSGTRLTVV.